What follows is one T cell receptor beta chain and its context. What it recognizes is unknown. The sample is drawn from a study of CXCR3-negative and CXCR3-positive naive CD8 T cells. Study observations and caveats: Naive subsets displayed similar surface CD5, and TCR strength was inferred from TRB CDR3 properties. Higher TRB CDR3 hydrophobicity marked CXCR3-positive naive cells relative to CXCR3-negative naive cells. Fresh PBMCs went into most assays, and CXCR3 expression partly declined after cryopreservation.

The CDR3 has 16 residues. Researchers prepared the TRB cDNA libraries using 5' RACE with UMI labels. TCRdb reworked the 5' RACE reads into one entry per CDR3 protein, no DNA. Its listing shows 150,000 to 170,000 distinct CDR3 sequences. The sequence came from a human donor in good health. Some clones in this sample may be carry-over from other donors' samples. The chain is built from TRBV12-3 or TRBV12-4 and TRBJ2-1. Sequencing was done on a sample of naive CXCR3+ CD8+ T cells from blood. Subset of the sample: CD45RO-CCR7+CD27+CD95- naive CD8+ T cells expressing CXCR3 (TNR3+). The chain's CDR3 is CASSDPTQISYNEQFF.